Sequencing of this T cell receptor (beta chain) was carried out in a study of OX40 agonist ivuxolimab in advanced cancers. Study information: Aged 23 to 79 with a mean of about 60 years, they were 75% to 85% male.

Clones were sequenced by immunoSEQ multiplex PCR, and TCRdb holds only the in-frame ones, with some missing. The table lists approximately 82,000 clones, more than 90% of them singletons. The CDR3 has 13 residues. Between the trimmed V and J ends, which lost 3 bases and 7 bases, there was a span of 10 bases. Germline CDR1 and CDR2: MNHEY and SMNVEV (reference sequence). Baseline was the first blood sampling point, followed by cycle 4 day 1 and cycle 7 day 1. This clone was observed a handful of times. The material sequenced was CD4+ or CD8+ T cells sorted from blood, taken in a trial of the OX40 agonist ivuxolimab. The chain is built from TRBV27 and TRBJ1-5, with D uncertain. The sequence was collected from an adult with an advanced solid tumor such as melanoma, head and neck, liver or kidney cancer. The CDR3 reads CASSFTPWQPQHF. The CDR3 DNA follows: TGTGCCAGCAGTTTCACCCCTTGGCAGCCCCAGCATTTT.